The present entry profiles one TCR beta chain with its context. Its antigen is undetermined. Within the sample, other DNA sequences also encode this same CDR3. The germline V and J ends were trimmed by 2 bases and 8 bases, with 12 bases remaining between them. This CDR3 comprises 13 residues. CDR1 is SNHLY and CDR2 is FYNNEI in the germline V gene. This specimen comes from a study of T cells after posttransplantation cyclophosphamide. General study results and limits: After PTCy, TRB diversity resembled that of CNI/methotrexate controls. Skin or GI-infiltrating T cells shared few TRB sequences with blood.

Profiling relied on immunoSEQ multiplex PCR, and the TCRdb table lists in-frame clones only, not all of them. The table includes about 46,000 clones, 85% to 95% detected once. The sample comprised PBMCs. V and J are TRBV2 and TRBJ1-2; D ambiguous. The sequence came from a woman between 45 and 60 years old in good health and a related stem cell transplant donor. For the CDR3, the DNA is TGTGCCAGCAGTGAAAAGAGGAGGGTCGGCTACACCTTC. Protein: CASSEKRRVGYTF.